This T cell receptor (beta chain) was identified during a study of blood T cell repertoires in COVID-19. The CDR3 contains 16 residues. V was clipped by 4 bases and J by 3 bases; unmatched bases: 9. Germline CDR1 reads MRHNA; CDR2 reads SNTAGT. TCRdb's copy holds only in-frame clones and misses some; the assay was immunoSEQ multiplex PCR. The data hold roughly 360,000 clones, with roughly 88% observed a single time. The clonotype comes from a woman in her thirties with acute COVID-19. The sample comprised PBMCs or T cells enriched from blood (not recorded which). The rearrangement links TRBV6-4 to TRBJ2-3, with 8 bases fitting TRBD2. As DNA, the CDR3 is TGTGCCAGCAGTGCGACTGGAGCGGGGGTAACAGATACGCAGTATTTT. Amino acids: CASSATGAGVTDTQYF.